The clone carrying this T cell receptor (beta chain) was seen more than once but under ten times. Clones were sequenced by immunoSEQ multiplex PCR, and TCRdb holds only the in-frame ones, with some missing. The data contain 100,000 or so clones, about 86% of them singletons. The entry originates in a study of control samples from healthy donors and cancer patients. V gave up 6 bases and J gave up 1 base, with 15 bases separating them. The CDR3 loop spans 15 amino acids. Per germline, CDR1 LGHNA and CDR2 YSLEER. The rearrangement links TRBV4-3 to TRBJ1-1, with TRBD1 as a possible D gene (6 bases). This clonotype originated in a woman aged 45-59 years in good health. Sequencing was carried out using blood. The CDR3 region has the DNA TGCGCCAGCAGTCTAACACTGACAGGGAACACTGAAGCTTTCTTT. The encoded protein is CASSLTLTGNTEAFF.